This TCR beta chain was identified in a study of CD8 T cells in ankylosing spondylitis. Overall study results and limits: Reactive arthritis synovial fluid and blood previously showed some of these motif variants. The disease-linked clones had a CD8+ phenotype and low blood frequencies. Characteristic, it appeared, of ankylosing spondylitis blood was a TCR beta motif of fewer than 10 highly homologous variants.

The CDR3 is 14 amino acids. V gave up 4 bases and J gave up 1 base, with 8 bases separating them. Using quantitative 5'-RACE with molecular barcodes, the authors made TCR beta libraries. TCRdb itself ran the 5' RACE reads through MiXCR, one entry per CDR3 protein. Of roughly 180,000 distinct CDR3 sequences in the sample, roughly 10% were seen once. This clonotype was seen ten or more times. As yet, its antigen is unknown. The chain recombines TRBV12-3 or TRBV12-4 with TRBJ1-3; D unclear. Sequenced material: blood, either unsorted or a sorted T cell fraction (not recorded which). The TCR comes from a male donor with ankylosing spondylitis or in good health (not recorded which). Here the CDR3 DNA reads TGTGCCAGCAGTTGGGGAAGTTCTGGAAACACCATATATTTT. Translating gives CASSWGSSGNTIYF.